What follows are 20 T cell receptor beta chains derived from one specimen sequenced in a study of sequential checkpoint blockade in melanoma. The sample's treatment: randomized to nivolumab then ipilimumab (arm A) or the reverse (arm B). Produced via immunoSEQ multiplex PCR; TCRdb's table is partial and in-frame only. The sample yields fewer than 35,000 clones, roughly 80% seen once. The sequenced sample was CD8+ T cells sorted from blood (inferred from file names), obtained from a patient given nivolumab and ipilimumab in sequence. Receptors originate from a human donor with melanoma.

As DNA, the CDR3 is TGTGCCAGCAGCGTAGCTACCGGGGCTGGGGCCAACGTCCTGACTTTC. Its protein product is CASSVATGAGANVLTF. The chain joins TRBV9 to TRBJ2-6, with a weak D call TRBD2 (5 bases). The germline V gene encodes CDR1 SGDLS and CDR2 YYNGEE. V was pared by 0 bases and J by 2 bases, with 9 bases between. The CDR3 spans 16 residues.

The rearrangement joins TRBV27 to TRBJ2-7; 7 bases agree with TRBD2. This CDR3 comprises 15 residues. Germline V gene lookup returns CDR1 MNHEY and CDR2 SMNVEV (reference sequence). J was trimmed by 3 bases and V by 3 bases; bases with no gene match: 8. The CDR3 loop is CASSLMGGLHYEQYF. The DNA for the CDR3 is TGTGCCAGCAGTTTGATGGGGGGGTTACACTACGAGCAGTACTTC.

The chain is built from TRBV29-1 and TRBJ1-1; no reliable D call. Germline V gives CDR1 SQVTM, CDR2 ANQGSEA. The V end lost 7 bases, the J end lost 0 bases, and 9 bases lay between the germline ends. This CDR3 has 12 amino acids. The CDR3 loop is CSGSRVNTEAFF. CDR3 in DNA: TGCAGCGGGTCGAGGGTGAACACTGAAGCTTTCTTT.

The count of this clone is one. CDR3 sequence (DNA): TGTGCCAGTAGTTACCCAGGGGATACGCAGTATTTT. It translates to CASSYPGDTQYF. This chain joins TRBV19 and TRBJ2-3, with a weak D call TRBD1 (5 bases). Germline V gene data show CDR1 as LNHDA and CDR2 as SQIVND (reference sequence). V was trimmed by 5 bases and J by 6 bases, leaving 9 bases between them. The CDR3 spans 12 residues.

Only a few counts were recorded for this clone. The rearrangement joins TRBV9 to TRBJ2-2; unclear D gene. Germline CDR1 is SGDLS and CDR2 is YYNGEE. Trimming stripped 0 bases from V and 2 bases from J, with 5 bases between. The CDR3 covers 14 residues. The CDR3 DNA sequence: TGTGCCAGCAGCGTAGACAGAAACACCGGGGAGCTGTTTTTT. This translates into CASSVDRNTGELFF. Based on the CDR3 plus reference TRBV9 and TRBJ2-2, the full variable domain is DSGVTQTPKHLITATGQRVTLRCSPRSGDLSVYWYQQSLDQGLQFLIQYYNGEERAKGNILERFSAQQFPDLHSELNLSSLELGDSALYFCASSVDRNTGELFFGEGSRLTVL.

The J gene is TRBJ2-3, the V gene TRBV28; TRBD1 agrees at 10 bases. The CDR3 runs to 16 residues. The junction had 10 bases not matched to a gene; V was cut back by 6 bases and J by 4 bases. Germline V lookup: CDR1 MDHEN, CDR2 SYDVKM. The CDR3 loop reads CASRRRDRGTADTQYF. CDR3 DNA sequence: TGTGCCAGCAGACGCCGGGACAGGGGAACCGCAGATACGCAGTATTTT. Full variable domain (rest looked up from reference TRBV28 and TRBJ2-3): DVKVTQSSRYLVKRTGEKVFLECVQDMDHENMFWYRQDPGLGLRLIYFSYDVKMKEKGDIPEGYSVSREKKERFSLILESASTNQTSMYLCASRRRDRGTADTQYFGPGTRLTVL.

The V gene is TRBV5-4, the J gene TRBJ1-1; 9 nucleotides agree with TRBD1. V shed 4 bases and J 3 bases; nucleotides not matched to a gene: 7. This CDR3 contains 15 residues. Germline V gene data show CDR1 as SGHNT and CDR2 as YYREEE (reference sequence). The CDR3 spells CASSPMGQGHTEAFF. In nucleotides, the CDR3 is TGTGCCAGCAGCCCTATGGGACAGGGTCACACTGAAGCTTTCTTT.

The chain is built from TRBV5-8 and TRBJ2-2; no definite D call. Trimming took off 6 bases at V and 5 bases at J, with 2 bases between the two ends. CDR1 is SGHTS, CDR2 YDEGEE, per germline. The CDR3 totals 10 residues. The CDR3: CASTTGELFF. The CDR3 coding sequence is TGTGCCAGCACGACCGGGGAGCTGTTTTTT.

The rearrangement joins TRBV6-6 to TRBJ2-7; 12 nucleotides align to TRBD2. CDR3 length: 14 residues. Per germline, CDR1 MNHNY and CDR2 SVGAGI (reference sequence). Trimming at V came to 6 bases and at J to 2 bases, leaving 2 bases not matched to a gene. The CDR3 bases are TGTGCCAGCAGCGGACTAGCGGGGACCTACGAGCAGTACTTC. Translated: CASSGLAGTYEQYF.

In its sample, this clone was seen once. The chain joins TRBV28 to TRBJ2-1, with TRBD1 matching over 7 bases. The CDR3 has 16 residues. Per the germline V gene, CDR1 is MDHEN and CDR2 is SYDVKM. V lost 7 bases and J lost 9; bases outside the gene matches: 18. The CDR3 reads CASTNTGVLLLGEQFF. The CDR3 DNA sequence: TGTGCCAGCACCAACACAGGGGTTTTACTGTTGGGTGAGCAGTTCTTC.

J is TRBJ2-3 and V is TRBV7-8; TRBD2 aligns across 11 bases. Trimming at V came to 1 base and at J to 3 bases, leaving 3 bases not matched to a gene. The CDR3 is 16 residues long. Germline-derived CDR1 and CDR2 are SGHVS and FQNEAQ. CDR3 in DNA: TGTGCCAGCAGCTTAGAACTAGCGGGAGAAACAGATACGCAGTATTTT. Translating gives CASSLELAGETDTQYF.

The chain joins TRBV29-1 to TRBJ1-1, with D possibly being TRBD1 (6 bases). V shed 1 base and J shed 5 bases, with 14 bases lying between them. CDR1 is SQVTM and CDR2 is ANQGSEA in the germline V gene. The CDR3 is made up of 14 amino acids. The CDR3 here is CSVEGFTGFTEAFF. CDR3 sequence (DNA): TGCAGCGTTGAAGGCTTTACAGGGTTTACTGAAGCTTTCTTT.

The chain combines TRBV4-3 with TRBJ1-1; no firm D call. V lost 4 bases and J lost 4, with 16 bases in between. Looked up from germline, CDR1 is LGHNA and CDR2 is YSLEER. The CDR3 is 15 residues long. CDR3 nucleotides: TGCGCCAGCAGCCCCCAGGTGGCGGGGAGCACTGAAGCTTTCTTT. Encoded protein: CASSPQVAGSTEAFF.

This clone was seen only once. The genes are TRBV27 and TRBJ1-6, with D unclear. Germline V gene data show CDR1 as MNHEY and CDR2 as SMNVEV (reference sequence). There are 13 residues in the CDR3. Trimming stripped 2 bases from V and 9 bases from J, with 8 bases between. This chain's CDR3 is CASSLASGSPLHF. The CDR3 DNA reads TGTGCCAGCAGTTTAGCCTCAGGTTCACCCCTCCACTTT.

The chain combines TRBV4-3 with TRBJ2-2; unclear D gene. Germline CDR1 LGHNA, CDR2 YSLEER. The V gene lost 1 base and the J gene lost 3 bases, with 12 bases spanning the gap. The CDR3 extends over 16 amino acids. The CDR3 DNA reads as TGCGCCAGCAGCCAAGGCCAACTGATGTACACCGGGGAGCTGTTTTTT. Protein sequence: CASSQGQLMYTGELFF.

DNA of the CDR3: TGTGCCAGCAGTGAATGGGAGGATCAGCCCCAGCATTTT. This encodes CASSEWEDQPQHF. The chain uses TRBV25-1 and TRBJ1-5, with no clear D. The germline V gene has CDR1 MGHDK and CDR2 SYGVNS. The ends were cut back, 1 base at V and 5 bases at J, with 6 bases in the middle. The CDR3 sequence is 13 residues long. The full variable domain, with the rest looked up from reference TRBV25-1 and TRBJ1-5, is EADIYQTPRYLVIGTGKKITLECSQTMGHDKMYWYQQDPGMELHLIHYSYGVNSTEKGDLSSESTVSRIRTEHFPLTLESARPSHTSQYLCASSEWEDQPQHFGDGTRLSIL.

A note on this clone: Compared with germline, one end of the junction differs, possibly owing to a read error. The gene calls are TRBV9 and TRBJ1-1; perhaps TRBD1 as D (5 bases). Germline CDR1 SGDLS, CDR2 YYNGEE. The CDR3 contains 12 residues. CDR3: CANSGGEGRAFF. CDR3 DNA: TGTGCCAACAGCGGGGGGGAGGGCCGAGCTTTCTTT.

This clone was observed once. This chain links TRBV19 with TRBJ1-2, with 12 bases lining up with TRBD1. The V and J ends lost 10 bases and 5 bases, in that order; junction bases with no gene match: 14. Germline values: CDR1 LNHDA, CDR2 SQIVND (reference sequence). The CDR3 consists of 16 residues. The DNA of the CDR3 is TGTGCCACCCAAAAATCGGGACAGGGGGCGCATTATGGCTACACCTTC. Its translation: CATQKSGQGAHYGYTF.

This chain joins TRBV6-5 and TRBJ1-1, with 7 bases matching TRBD1. CDR3 length equals 13 residues. Looked up from germline, CDR1 is MNHEY and CDR2 is SVGAGI. Unmatched junction bases numbered 3, after V lost 5 bases and J lost 3 bases. This CDR3 reads CASSLGTDTEAFF. CDR3 DNA sequence: TGTGCCAGCAGTCTCGGGACAGACACTGAAGCTTTCTTT.

The chain couples TRBV29-1 to TRBJ2-7; 7 nucleotides agree with TRBD2. With V trimmed by 4 bases and J by 7 bases, 10 bases remained unmatched. The CDR3 sequence is 13 residues long. CDR1 is SQVTM and CDR2 is ANQGSEA in the germline V gene. The CDR3 sequence is CSVGGGSGNEQYF. DNA for the CDR3: TGCAGCGTTGGTGGCGGGAGTGGTAATGAGCAGTACTTC.